This is a list of T cell receptor beta chains from one sample in a study of Graves' ophthalmopathy and Graves' hyperthyroidism. TCRdb passed the multiplex PCR reads through MiXCR, listing each CDR3 protein once. The sample has over a million distinct CDR3 sequences, around a third seen once. Sequencing was performed on peripheral blood or thyroid tissue (not recorded which). The receptors derive from an adult man with Graves' hyperthyroidism. The CDR3 runs from the conserved cysteine through the conserved F or W. The order of the fields is D gene, V gene, J gene, CDR3 protein. D genes are given only for firm matches.

d_call: NA; v_call: TRBV7-6; j_call: TRBJ1-2; cdr3_aa: CASSRQNGVDYGYTF
d_call: NA; v_call: TRBV7-8; j_call: TRBJ1-5; cdr3_aa: CASSSDRTQHF
d_call: NA; v_call: TRBV10-2; j_call: TRBJ1-4; cdr3_aa: CATWGRGTNEKLFF
d_call: NA; v_call: TRBV7-9; j_call: TRBJ2-5; cdr3_aa: CASSLWLALQETQYF
d_call: NA; v_call: TRBV7-8; j_call: TRBJ1-2; cdr3_aa: CASSRQEYGYTF
d_call: NA; v_call: TRBV6-5; j_call: TRBJ1-1; cdr3_aa: CASSYSGGHSTEAFF
d_call: NA; v_call: TRBV9; j_call: TRBJ2-1; cdr3_aa: CASSLVQTAYNEQFF
d_call: TRBD2; v_call: TRBV5-1; j_call: TRBJ2-5; cdr3_aa: CASSPRDLAGTETQYF
d_call: TRBD2; v_call: TRBV2; j_call: TRBJ2-5; cdr3_aa: CARNGTSGSRETQYF
d_call: NA; v_call: TRBV12-3/TRBV12-4; j_call: TRBJ1-5; cdr3_aa: CASSLEQDNQPQHF
d_call: TRBD2; v_call: TRBV25-1; j_call: TRBJ2-1; cdr3_aa: CASSGRPSYNEQFF
d_call: TRBD1; v_call: TRBV5-1; j_call: TRBJ1-1; cdr3_aa: CASSWGGQGSTEAFF
d_call: NA; v_call: TRBV4-1; j_call: TRBJ1-1; cdr3_aa: CASSQGGLGMNTEAFF
d_call: NA; v_call: TRBV20-1; j_call: TRBJ1-4; cdr3_aa: CSARSLGTVLF
d_call: NA; v_call: TRBV15; j_call: TRBJ2-7; cdr3_aa: CATSSSDSYEQYF
d_call: TRBD1; v_call: TRBV5-8; j_call: TRBJ2-5; cdr3_aa: CASSRGQGTETQYF
d_call: NA; v_call: TRBV12-3/TRBV12-4; j_call: TRBJ1-1; cdr3_aa: CASSLVRFTEAFF
d_call: NA; v_call: TRBV15; j_call: TRBJ2-5; cdr3_aa: CATSRDWRQETQYF